These 14 T cell receptor beta chains share one sample of origin, sequenced in a study of blood T cells in healthy people across ages. With a J-beta primer mix and a sample-barcoded 5' primer, a second PCR ran about 7 to 12 cycles. A single record per CDR3 protein comes from TCRdb applying MiXCR to the 5' RACE reads. The sample has hundreds of thousands of distinct CDR3 sequences, about 62% seen once. Material: blood. The receptors derive from a man aged 25-45 years in good health.

This clonotype has more than one count but fewer than ten. The rearrangement uses TRBV20-1 and TRBJ1-2; D might be TRBD1 (5 bases). Trimming took 2 bases from V and 4 from J, leaving 11 bases between them. CDR1 DFQATT and CDR2 SNEGSKA come from the germline V gene (reference sequence). This CDR3 has 13 amino acids. The CDR3 DNA is TGCAGTGCTAGACCCAGGGAGGTCTATGGCTACACCTTC. Translating it yields CSARPREVYGYTF.

There are a few counts of this clonotype. The chain recombines TRBV18 with TRBJ2-1; TRBD2 matches 9 bases. Germline loops: CDR1 KGHSH, CDR2 LQKENI. There are 13 residues in the CDR3. With 6 bases clipped from V and 9 bases from J, the junction kept 6 bases outside the gene matches. This CDR3 reads CASSPGTSLEQFF. CDR3 DNA: TGTGCCAGCTCGCCCGGGACTAGCCTTGAGCAGTTCTTC. The full variable domain, with the rest looked up from reference TRBV18 and TRBJ2-1, is NAGVMQNPRHLVRRRGQEARLRCSPMKGHSHVYWYRQLPEEGLKFMVYLQKENIIDESGMPKERFSAEFPKEGPSILRIQQVVRGDSAAYFCASSPGTSLEQFFGPGTRLTVL.

V gene TRBV6-1 combines with J gene TRBJ2-5; 8 positions match TRBD2. Unmatched junction bases numbered 8, after V lost 1 base and J lost 7 bases. This CDR3 region has 15 residues. The germline V gene encodes CDR1 MNHNS and CDR2 SASEGT. The CDR3 is CASSEVIAGTGTQYF. The CDR3 region has the DNA TGTGCCAGCAGTGAAGTAATAGCGGGGACGGGGACCCAGTACTTC.

This clonotype came up once. A single base separates this from a much larger clone, so it may be a read error. The chain carries TRBV28 and TRBJ2-5, with TRBD2 identical over 9 bases. Germline CDR1 and CDR2: MDHEN and SYDVKM. The CDR3 has 14 amino acids. The junction had 14 bases not matched to a gene; V was cut back by 5 bases and J by 13 bases. This CDR3 reads CASSEAGGKSKWYF. In nucleotides, the CDR3 is TGTGCCAGCAGTGAAGCGGGAGGAAAATCTAAGTGGTACTTC.

The chain has TRBV20-1 and TRBJ1-5; no definite D call. Per germline, CDR1 DFQATT and CDR2 SNEGSKA (reference sequence). With 4 bases removed from V and 1 base from J, the gap between germline ends came to 14 bases. The CDR3 is 15 residues long. CDR3: CSATRLAGSNQPQHF. CDR3 DNA sequence: TGCAGTGCTACCCGACTTGCCGGCAGCAATCAGCCCCAGCATTTT.

This chain joins TRBV6-6 and TRBJ1-1, with D tentatively TRBD1 (6 bases). The ends were cut back, 11 bases at V and 2 bases at J, with 15 bases in the middle. Germline CDR1 reads MNHNY; CDR2 reads SVGAGI (reference sequence). The CDR3 is 13 amino acids. This CDR3 is CAHNNRVNTEAFF. CDR3 in DNA: TGTGCCCACAACAACAGGGTTAACACTGAAGCTTTCTTT.

This clonotype was recorded only once. The V call is TRBV20-1, the J call TRBJ2-7; tentative D call: TRBD1 (7 bases). From germline, CDR1 is DFQATT and CDR2 SNEGSKA (reference sequence). CDR3 length: 16 amino acids. V lost 2 bases and J 1 base, leaving 18 bases between the germline ends. CDR3 bases: TGCAGTGCTAGACCCCTAGGGCAGGGGGGTTCCTACGAGCAGTACTTC. It yields the protein CSARPLGQGGSYEQYF.

The chain has TRBV20-1 and TRBJ1-2, with unresolved D. From germline, CDR1 is DFQATT and CDR2 SNEGSKA (reference sequence). CDR3 length equals 11 residues. The ends were cut back, 3 bases at V and 4 bases at J, with 6 bases in the middle. CDR3 DNA: TGCAGTGCTAGGACCCTCTATGGCTACACCTTC. This gives the protein CSARTLYGYTF.

This rearrangement joins TRBV9 to TRBJ1-2, with D uncertain. This CDR3 has 13 residues. Trimming removed 4 bases at V and 10 bases at J, with 17 bases between. Looked up from germline, CDR1 is SGDLS and CDR2 is YYNGEE. CDR3 sequence (DNA): TGTGCCAGCAGCCCCCGGGGAGGCAGCAACTACACCTTC. The encoded protein is CASSPRGGSNYTF.

The V call is TRBV20-1, the J call TRBJ2-7; no clear D gene. The J call may be wrong; the DNA end is better matched by TRBJ2-4. The length of the CDR3 is 13 residues. Germline V gene data show CDR1 as DFQATT and CDR2 as SNEGSKA (reference sequence). The CDR3 loop reads CSPLQVAKNIQYF. The CDR3 DNA reads TGCAGTCCACTTCAAGTAGCCAAAAACATTCAGTACTTC.

The V call is TRBV6-5, the J call TRBJ2-1; 9 bases agree with TRBD1. The CDR3 has 15 residues. J lost 4 bases, V lost 6 bases, and 7 bases had no gene match. Germline assignment: CDR1 MNHEY and CDR2 SVGAGI. The CDR3 spells CASRSAGTGYNEQFF. The CDR3, as DNA: TGTGCCAGCAGGAGCGCGGGGACAGGGTACAATGAGCAGTTCTTC.

This rearrangement joins TRBV12-3 or TRBV12-4 to TRBJ2-7, with unresolved D. Trimming pared 3 bases from V and 4 bases from J, leaving 7 bases between. This CDR3 comprises 12 residues. CDR3: CASSFYLYEQYF. CDR3 sequence (DNA): TGTGCCAGCAGTTTCTATCTGTACGAGCAGTACTTC.

The V gene is TRBV9, the J gene TRBJ1-1; possible D gene TRBD1, 6 bases. Germline CDR1 and CDR2: SGDLS and YYNGEE. This CDR3 is 14 amino acids long. The V and J ends lost 0 bases and 10 bases respectively, with 16 bases between them. The chain's CDR3 is CASSVVGTPGIAFF. The CDR3 coding sequence is TGTGCCAGCAGCGTAGTAGGGACACCCGGCATAGCTTTCTTT. Full variable domain (outside the CDR3, taken from reference TRBV9 and TRBJ1-1): DSGVTQTPKHLITATGQRVTLRCSPRSGDLSVYWYQQSLDQGLQFLIQYYNGEERAKGNILERFSAQQFPDLHSELNLSSLELGDSALYFCASSVVGTPGIAFFGQGTRLTVV.

This clonotype has a single count. The rearrangement joins TRBV20-1 to TRBJ2-1, with 7 positions matching TRBD2. The junction had 8 bases not matched to a gene; V was cut back by 3 bases and J by 0 bases. The CDR3 sequence is 16 residues long. Germline V gene data show CDR1 as DFQATT and CDR2 as SNEGSKA (reference sequence). The chain's CDR3 is CSASNSAGSSYNEQFF. The CDR3 coding sequence is TGCAGTGCTAGCAATTCAGCGGGGAGCTCCTACAATGAGCAGTTCTTC.